This paragraph covers one T cell receptor beta chain sequence. The length of the CDR3 is 14 residues. V was clipped by 7 bases and J by 2 bases, with 14 bases between them. Germline values: CDR1 MDHEN, CDR2 SYDVKM. This specimen comes from a study of blood T cell repertoires in COVID-19. Source study methods: Using reference gene primer amplification, nucleated cell counts were estimated. Produced via immunoSEQ multiplex PCR; TCRdb's table is partial and in-frame only. V, J and clone size were drawn from that table, and D and trimming were deduced from the DNA. Among about 190,000 clones listed, about nine tenths were seen once.

Material: peripheral blood. V usage is TRBV28 and J usage is TRBJ1-1; D is unclear. The sequence derives from a man aged 35-49 years with acute or convalescent COVID-19. The CDR3 here is CASILGWKNTEAFF. CDR3 in DNA: TGTGCCAGCATCCTGGGCTGGAAAAACACTGAAGCTTTCTTT.